Following are 20 T cell receptor beta chains from one sample sequenced in a study of graft-versus-host responses after intestinal transplantation. No antigens are known for them. Clones were read by immunoSEQ multiplex PCR, and TCRdb kept only the in-frame ones, dropping some. The sample consists of about 71,000 clones, less than 95% of them appearing once. Sequenced here: unstimulated CD8+ T cells sorted from spleen or lymph node cells, sampled before intestinal transplant. The receptors were sampled from a human donor who received an intestinal transplant.

J is TRBJ2-3 and V is TRBV9; 8 bases are a match to TRBD2. This CDR3 contains 16 residues. The V segment lost 2 bases and the J segment 5 bases; nucleotides outside the gene matches: 10. CDR1 SGDLS and CDR2 YYNGEE come from the germline V gene. The CDR3 protein is CASSVGGGHFGDTQYF. The CDR3 coding sequence is TGTGCCAGCAGCGTCGGCGGGGGGCATTTCGGAGATACGCAGTATTTT.

This chain joins TRBV13 and TRBJ2-7, with a weak D call TRBD1 (5 bases). V lost 6 bases and J lost 5, with 14 bases in between. Germline assignment: CDR1 PRHDT and CDR2 FYEKMQ (reference sequence). This CDR3 contains 13 residues. CDR3 region: CASREALGDEQYF. As DNA, the CDR3 is TGTGCCAGCAGAGAGGCCCTAGGGGACGAGCAGTACTTC.

The rearrangement links TRBV7-9 to TRBJ2-7; tentative D call: TRBD1 (6 bases). Trimming stripped 6 bases from V and 4 bases from J, with 19 bases between. Germline V gives CDR1 SEHNR, CDR2 FQNEAQ (reference sequence). This CDR3 is 15 amino acids long. The CDR3 nucleotides are TGTGCCAGCAGTCAAGGGACACCACTCCTTTACGAGCAGTACTTC. Translated, it gives CASSQGTPLLYEQYF.

The chain carries TRBV9 and TRBJ2-3; TRBD1 aligns across 7 bases. This CDR3 has 16 amino acids. Looked up from germline, CDR1 is SGDLS and CDR2 is YYNGEE. V dropped 0 bases and J dropped 2; count of bases not matched to a gene: 6. CDR3: CASSVANRGPTDTQYF. CDR3 sequence (DNA): TGTGCCAGCAGCGTAGCTAATAGGGGGCCCACAGATACGCAGTATTTT.

J is TRBJ2-7 and V is TRBV19, with 9 bases aligning to TRBD1. Germline values: CDR1 LNHDA, CDR2 SQIVND (reference sequence). V was pared by 7 bases and J by 4 bases, with 5 bases of the junction left unmatched. This CDR3 region has 13 residues. The CDR3 DNA sequence: TGTGCCAGTAAGGGGACAGGGATTTACGAGCAGTACTTC. It yields the protein CASKGTGIYEQYF. The full variable domain, with the rest looked up from reference TRBV19 and TRBJ2-7, is DGGITQSPKYLFRKEGQNVTLSCEQNLNHDAMYWYRQDPGQGLRLIYYSQIVNDFQKGDIAEGYSVSREKKESFPLTVTSAQKNPTAFYLCASKGTGIYEQYFGPGTRLTVT.

This sequence joins TRBV2 and TRBJ2-1; 9 bases match TRBD1. This CDR3 is built from 14 residues. Germline loops: CDR1 SNHLY, CDR2 FYNNEI. Trimming at V came to 6 bases and at J to 6 bases, leaving 6 bases not matched to a gene. This CDR3 reads CASRKPGQGNEQFF. CDR3 DNA sequence: TGTGCCAGCAGGAAACCGGGACAGGGCAATGAGCAGTTCTTC.

The chain links TRBV4-2 to TRBJ2-7; D is perhaps TRBD2 (7 bases). CDR1 and CDR2 (germline): LGHNA, YNFKEQ. CDR3 length equals 16 residues. The V gene lost 0 bases and the J gene lost 0 bases, with 12 bases spanning the gap. The CDR3 loop reads CASSQDWGGLSYEQYF. The DNA of the CDR3 is TGTGCCAGCAGCCAAGATTGGGGGGGCCTCTCCTACGAGCAGTACTTC.

The chain uses TRBV19 and TRBJ1-1; D unresolved. The CDR3 is made up of 12 amino acids. V dropped 1 base and J dropped 8 bases, with 8 bases sitting between them. CDR1 is LNHDA, CDR2 SQIVND, per germline (reference sequence). CDR3 sequence: CASSIGGQEAFF. Here the CDR3 DNA reads TGTGCCAGTAGTATAGGAGGGCAGGAAGCTTTCTTT. The full variable domain, its missing parts supplied by reference TRBV19 and TRBJ1-1, is DGGITQSPKYLFRKEGQNVTLSCEQNLNHDAMYWYRQDPGQGLRLIYYSQIVNDFQKGDIAEGYSVSREKKESFPLTVTSAQKNPTAFYLCASSIGGQEAFFGQGTRLTVV.

This clone was counted once. The chain couples TRBV18 to TRBJ2-5; D is possibly TRBD1 (5 bases). The J call is uncertain, as TRBJ2-7 better fits the DNA end. Per the germline V gene, CDR1 is KGHSH and CDR2 is LQKENI. The CDR3 totals 15 residues. For the CDR3, the DNA is TGTGCCAGCTCACTACAAACAGGTCTCCCCTACGAGCAGTACTTC. The encoded protein is CASSLQTGLPYEQYF.

The rearrangement uses TRBV7-3 and TRBJ2-7; TRBD2 is a possible D gene (5 bases). This CDR3 has 13 residues. Trimming left V 3 bases short and J 5 bases short, with 11 bases between. Germline V gene lookup returns CDR1 SGHTA and CDR2 FQGTGA. The CDR3 sequence: CASSLGSGDEQYF. The CDR3 nucleotides are TGTGCCAGCAGCTTGGGCTCCGGGGACGAGCAGTACTTC. The full variable domain, in which reference TRBV7-3 and TRBJ2-7 provide the parts outside the CDR3, is GAGVSQTPSNKVTEKGKYVELRCDPISGHTALYWYRQSLGQGPEFLIYFQGTGAADDSGLPNDRFFAVRPEGSVSTLKIQRTERGDSAVYLCASSLGSGDEQYFGPGTRLTVT.

V is TRBV25-1 and J is TRBJ1-6, with TRBD1 matching 8 bases. Germline values: CDR1 MGHDK, CDR2 SYGVNS. The CDR3 sequence is 14 residues long. The V gene end was trimmed by 4 bases and the J gene end by 10 bases; junction bases not matched to a gene: 6. CDR3 in DNA: TGTGCCAGCAGTGGAGGACAGGGTGGGTCACCCCTCCACTTT. It codes for CASSGGQGGSPLHF.

This chain links TRBV4-1 with TRBJ1-1, with D unresolved. The CDR3 contains 14 residues. The V and J ends lost 7 bases and 0 bases respectively, with 12 bases between them. Germline values: CDR1 MGHRA, CDR2 YSYEKL. CDR3 DNA sequence: TGCGCCAGCACCCTCGGAGTGGTGAACACTGAAGCTTTCTTT. Encoded protein: CASTLGVVNTEAFF.

The chain carries TRBV2 and TRBJ1-1; tentatively, D is TRBD1 (5 bases). With 5 bases removed from V and 6 bases from J, the gap between germline ends came to 16 bases. Germline lookup yields CDR1 SNHLY and CDR2 FYNNEI. The CDR3 runs 14 residues. CDR3 sequence reads: CASSYSQGMSEAFF. The DNA for the CDR3 is TGTGCCAGCAGTTACTCCCAGGGTATGTCTGAAGCTTTCTTT.

The genes are TRBV25-1 and TRBJ2-3, with 7 bases aligning to TRBD2. This CDR3 spans 14 amino acids. Germline loops: CDR1 MGHDK, CDR2 SYGVNS. The J segment lost 4 bases and the V segment lost 6 bases, leaving 7 bases of the junction unmatched. DNA of the CDR3: TGTGCCAGCAGCTCGGGGGGTTGGGCAGATACGCAGTATTTT. Its translation: CASSSGGWADTQYF.

This clone was seen a single time. The V call is TRBV4-1, the J call TRBJ2-1; 9 nucleotides line up with TRBD2. This CDR3 region has 15 residues. Germline CDR1 reads MGHRA; CDR2 reads YSYEKL. V shed 4 bases and J 9 bases; nucleotides not matched to a gene: 10. The CDR3 region is CASSPHGTSFREQFF. The CDR3 DNA reads TGCGCCAGCAGCCCCCACGGGACTAGCTTCCGTGAGCAGTTCTTC.

The chain joins TRBV7-8 to TRBJ2-1; 7 nucleotides align to TRBD1. The CDR3 runs 13 residues. The V gene's germline CDR1 is SGHVS and CDR2 FQNEAQ. The junction had 7 bases not matched to a gene; V was cut back by 1 base and J by 13 bases. The CDR3 protein is CASSLGTTGDQFF. Here the CDR3 DNA reads TGTGCCAGCAGCTTAGGGACCACAGGGGACCAGTTCTTC.

This rearrangement joins TRBV6-5 to TRBJ2-7; 9 nucleotides line up with TRBD1. From germline, CDR1 is MNHEY and CDR2 SVGAGI. This CDR3 is built from 15 residues. The J segment lost 5 bases and the V segment lost 2 bases, leaving 7 bases of the junction unmatched. Written as DNA, the CDR3 is TGTGCCAGCAGTTACCGGGACAGGGAGGTGGACGAGCAGTACTTC. This gives the protein CASSYRDREVDEQYF.

The rearrangement uses TRBV6-6 and TRBJ1-5; D is possibly TRBD1 (5 bases). The CDR3 sequence is 14 residues long. V lost 2 bases and J 8 bases, leaving 13 bases between the germline ends. Germline values: CDR1 MNHNY, CDR2 SVGAGI (reference sequence). This chain's CDR3 is CASSYTTGWEPQHF. CDR3 nucleotides: TGTGCCAGCAGTTACACCACAGGTTGGGAGCCCCAGCATTTT.

The chain uses TRBV7-2 and TRBJ2-1; 7 nucleotides agree with TRBD1. The V gene's germline CDR1 is SGHTA and CDR2 FQGNSA. V lost 3 bases, J lost 8 bases, and 7 bases stayed unmatched. The CDR3 has 14 residues. CDR3 region: CASSFPDRVDEQFF. The CDR3 DNA reads TGTGCCAGCAGCTTTCCAGACAGGGTGGATGAGCAGTTCTTC.

The chain carries TRBV14 and TRBJ1-1; D is unclear. V was cut by 4 bases and J by 10 bases, with 16 bases left in between. Germline CDR1 reads SGHDN; CDR2 reads FVKESK. The length of the CDR3 is 13 residues. The CDR3 nucleotides read TGTGCCAGCAGCCTGGCAGGCTACGCGGGAGCTTTCTTT. Its protein is CASSLAGYAGAFF.